These 18 T cell receptor beta chains came from one sample sequenced in a study of blood T cell repertoires in COVID-19. The table came from immunoSEQ multiplex PCR; TCRdb's copy has only in-frame clones and leaves some out. The profile covers about 310,000 clones, with 80% to 90% appearing a single time and around 8.9% taken by the ten largest. Sequencing was carried out using PBMCs or T cells enriched from blood (not recorded which). These TCRs come from a woman under 30 who had recovered from COVID-19.

The sample holds a few counts of this clone. The V and J genes are TRBV4-3 and TRBJ2-1; TRBD1 agrees at 9 bases. V lost 3 bases to trimming and J lost 5 bases; unmatched junction nucleotides: 5. The CDR3 runs to 15 residues. Germline lookup yields CDR1 LGHNA and CDR2 YSLEER. The CDR3 region is CASSHTRTGDNEQFF. The CDR3, as DNA: TGCGCCAGCAGCCACACTAGGACAGGGGACAATGAGCAGTTCTTC.

The chain links TRBV7-2 to TRBJ2-1; D gene uncertain. The CDR3 extends over 11 amino acids. The germline V gene encodes CDR1 SGHTA and CDR2 FQGNSA. V lost 8 bases and J lost 8, with 10 bases in between. In DNA form, the CDR3 reads TGTGCCAGCTTGTTAATCGATGAGCAGTTCTTC. It codes for CASLLIDEQFF.

This sequence joins TRBV14 and TRBJ2-3, with TRBD1 matching over 7 bases. V gave up 4 bases and J gave up 1 base; unmatched junction bases: 8. This CDR3 is 16 amino acids long. Germline V gives CDR1 SGHDN, CDR2 FVKESK. CDR3 residues: CASSLYRGGRTDTQYF. CDR3 bases: TGTGCCAGCAGCCTCTACAGGGGTGGGCGCACAGATACGCAGTATTTT. Full variable domain (remainder filled in from reference TRBV14 and TRBJ2-3): EAGVTQFPSHSVIEKGQTVTLRCDPISGHDNLYWYRRVMGKEIKFLLHFVKESKQDESGMPNNRFLAERTGGTYSTLKVQPAELEDSGVYFCASSLYRGGRTDTQYFGPGTRLTVL.

The chain links TRBV3-1 (or the pseudogene TRBV3-2) to TRBJ1-1; 8 positions agree with TRBD1. CDR1 and CDR2 (germline): LGHDT, YNNKEL (reference sequence). The CDR3 covers 14 residues. V trimming: 0 bases; J trimming: 8 bases; junction bases outside the gene matches: 5. CDR3 sequence (DNA): TGTGCCAGCAGCCAAGACCCAGGGACAGGAGAAGCTTTCTTT. It translates to CASSQDPGTGEAFF.

This clone was counted ten times or more. The V call is TRBV6-4, the J call TRBJ1-2; TRBD1 matches at 10 bases. From germline, CDR1 is MRHNA and CDR2 SNTAGT. The CDR3 totals 17 residues. Unmatched junction bases numbered 8, after V lost 0 bases and J lost 4 bases. CDR3 sequence: CASSDSPGTGDTYGYTF. The CDR3, as DNA: TGTGCCAGCAGTGACTCCCCCGGGACAGGGGACACCTATGGCTACACCTTC.

This rearrangement joins TRBV6-2 or TRBV6-3 to TRBJ2-3; 16 positions match TRBD2. Per germline, CDR1 MNHEY and CDR2 SVGEGT. This CDR3 has 20 amino acids. The V segment lost 2 bases and the J segment 5 bases; nucleotides outside the gene matches: 13. In DNA, the CDR3 is TGTGCCAGCAGTTACCCCGGGACTAGCGGGGGGGCCGTGTCAGTAGATACGCAGTATTTT. Amino acids: CASSYPGTSGGAVSVDTQYF.

The V call is TRBV2, the J call TRBJ1-1, with 7 bases fitting TRBD1. The CDR3 is 15 amino acids. Germline trimming cut 5 bases from V and 1 base from J; bases unmatched to any gene: 7. The V gene's germline CDR1 is SNHLY and CDR2 FYNNEI. The CDR3 reads CASSQRQGRNTEAFF. The CDR3 coding sequence is TGTGCCAGCAGTCAACGACAGGGCCGGAACACTGAAGCTTTCTTT. Combining the CDR3 with reference TRBV2 and TRBJ1-1 gives the whole variable domain EPEVTQTPSHQVTQMGQEVILRCVPISNHLYFYWYRQILGQKVEFLVSFYNNEISEKSEIFDDQFSVERPDGSNFTLKIRSTKLEDSAMYFCASSQRQGRNTEAFFGQGTRLTVV.

The V call is TRBV6-2 or TRBV6-3, the J call TRBJ1-6; D remains unclear. The CDR3 runs 14 residues. In germline, CDR1 is MNHEY, CDR2 SVGEGT. V was cut by 2 bases and J by 7 bases, with 9 bases left in between. The CDR3 DNA is TGTGCCAGCAGTTACGGTCAGGAAAATTCACCCCTCCACTTT. It encodes CASSYGQENSPLHF.

V usage is TRBV7-8 and J usage is TRBJ1-2; no clear D. The V end lost 5 bases, the J end lost 5 bases, and 9 bases lay between the germline ends. This CDR3 spans 12 amino acids. CDR1 SGHVS and CDR2 FQNEAQ come from the germline V gene. In DNA, the CDR3 is TGTGCCAGCAGCAGCCGAGGATATGGCTACACCTTC. Translation: CASSSRGYGYTF.

The chain recombines TRBV9 with TRBJ2-5, with 7 bases that match TRBD1. J gave up 2 bases and V 3 bases, and 13 bases lay outside the gene matches. The CDR3 runs to 17 residues. CDR1 is SGDLS, CDR2 YYNGEE, per germline. CDR3 sequence reads: CASSAPPDRLEQETQYF. CDR3 bases: TGTGCCAGCAGCGCCCCTCCGGACAGGTTAGAGCAAGAGACCCAGTACTTC.

This chain links TRBV6-6 with TRBJ1-4; 8 nucleotides align to TRBD1. This CDR3 region has 16 residues. CDR1 MNHNY and CDR2 SVGAGI come from the germline V gene (reference sequence). V lost 0 bases and J lost 10; bases outside the gene matches: 10. CDR3 residues: CASSYSTGQGAVKLFF. The DNA for the CDR3 is TGTGCCAGCAGTTACTCGACGGGGCAGGGGGCGGTAAAACTGTTTTTT.

This clone showed up just once. The chain has TRBV28 and TRBJ2-1; a weak D match, TRBD1 (5 bases). The CDR3 has 17 residues. Germline lookup yields CDR1 MDHEN and CDR2 SYDVKM. Trimming took off 4 bases at V and 7 bases at J, with 23 bases between the two ends. CDR3 DNA sequence: TGTGCCAGCAGTTCCACCAAAGGGGCACCAAGAGGAAATGAGCAGTTCTTC. Translated: CASSSTKGAPRGNEQFF.

This rearrangement joins TRBV27 to TRBJ2-7; D is possibly TRBD1 (6 bases). CDR1 MNHEY and CDR2 SMNVEV come from the germline V gene (reference sequence). Trimming took off 2 bases at V and 2 bases at J, with 10 bases between the two ends. This CDR3 has 14 amino acids. Written as DNA, the CDR3 is TGTGCCAGCAGTTTAAGGGCAGGGGCCTACGAGCAGTACTTC. Residues: CASSLRAGAYEQYF.

The chain joins TRBV6-2 or TRBV6-3 to TRBJ1-2; TRBD1 matches 8 bases. There are 16 residues in the CDR3. In germline, CDR1 is MNHEY, CDR2 SVGEGT. V lost 6 bases and J lost 1; bases outside the gene matches: 10. CDR3 sequence (DNA): TGTGCCAGCAGCCTAAGGGCGACAGGGGATAACTATGGCTACACCTTC. Its protein product is CASSLRATGDNYGYTF.

This chain joins TRBV11-2 and TRBJ1-2; 8 positions agree with TRBD1. This CDR3 has 15 residues. Trimming removed 4 bases from V and 4 bases from J; junction bases left unmatched: 8. Germline CDR1 is SGHAT and CDR2 is FQNNGV. The CDR3 bases are TGTGCCAGCAGCTCCCTCCGGGGGACAGGCTATGGCTACACCTTC. Translated, it gives CASSSLRGTGYGYTF.

The chain joins TRBV5-1 to TRBJ2-5, with TRBD1 matching over 12 bases. Trimming took 3 bases from V and 7 from J; bases not matched to a gene: 13. This CDR3 is 17 amino acids long. The germline V gene encodes CDR1 SGHRS and CDR2 YFSETQ. The CDR3 region is CASSWGTGGLSAATQYF. The DNA for the CDR3 is TGCGCCAGCAGCTGGGGGACAGGGGGCCTTTCCGCGGCGACCCAGTACTTC.

The V gene is TRBV6-2 or TRBV6-3, the J gene TRBJ2-7, with 9 bases aligning to TRBD1. The CDR3 runs 16 residues. Germline CDR1 reads MNHEY; CDR2 reads SVGEGT. V was clipped by 2 bases and J by 3 bases; unmatched bases: 8. The CDR3 bases are TGTGCCAGCAGTTACCCCCCGGGACAGGGAAGCTACGAGCAGTACTTC. Its protein is CASSYPPGQGSYEQYF.

The rearrangement links TRBV5-8 to TRBJ1-2; a weak D match, TRBD1 (6 bases). Trimming removed 2 bases at V and 2 bases at J, with 7 bases between. Per the germline V gene, CDR1 is SGHTS and CDR2 is YDEGEE. There are 13 residues in the CDR3. The CDR3 sequence: CASSLQGNYGYTF. CDR3 DNA: TGTGCCAGCAGCTTACAGGGAAACTATGGCTACACCTTC.